This T cell receptor beta chain was sequenced for a study of tumor and adjacent non-tumor tissue in lung cancer. Details on this clonotype: A single base separates this from a much larger clone, so it may be a read error.

The library came from three nested PCR rounds adapted from ARM-PCR protocols. TCRdb reprocessed the multiplex PCR reads with MiXCR, giving one entry per CDR3 protein. The repertoire holds 90,000 or so distinct CDR3 sequences, with about 61% as singletons. CDR3 length equals 11 residues. Germline V gives CDR1 GTSNPN, CDR2 SVGIG (reference sequence). The template was RNA from unsorted bulk tissue. The specimen sequenced was lung tumor tissue. This receptor was identified in a man aged 65 to 79 with non-small cell lung cancer. This chain links TRBV30 with TRBJ1-1; maybe TRBD1 (6 bases). The CDR3 here is CAWCVGTFAFF. The DNA of the CDR3 is TGTGCCTGGTGTGTAGGGACATTTGCTTTCTTT.